This T cell receptor (beta chain) was identified in a study of blood T cell repertoires in COVID-19. Unmatched junction bases numbered 6, after V lost 4 bases and J lost 5 bases. Per the germline V gene, CDR1 is MNHEY and CDR2 is SVGEGT. There are 15 residues in the CDR3. Clones were read by immunoSEQ multiplex PCR, and TCRdb kept only the in-frame ones, dropping some. The data show 330,000 or so clones, under 95% seen once. The receptor comes from a woman aged 25 to 39 who had recovered from COVID-19. The sample comprised PBMCs or T cells enriched from blood (not recorded which). The V call is TRBV6-2 or TRBV6-3, the J call TRBJ1-5, with TRBD1 matching 9 bases. The CDR3 here is CASSSRQGDYQPQHF. CDR3 bases: TGTGCCAGCAGTTCCCGACAGGGGGATTATCAGCCCCAGCATTTT.